The clone carrying this T cell receptor beta chain appeared a few times. TCRdb re-called the RACE reads with MiXCR, one entry per CDR3 protein. The repertoire holds more than 250,000 distinct CDR3 sequences, over 8% seen once, with over 2% in the top ten. The CDR3 spans 16 residues. Germline V gene lookup returns CDR1 MNHEY and CDR2 SVGEGT. J was trimmed by 5 bases and V by 5 bases; bases with no gene match: 5. These data come from a study of human T cells and chemical hapten exposure. Study-wide context: Alopecia areata, totalis or universalis was found in mostly female patients.

The time point is: pre-sensitization, week 0. Treatment noted: therapeutic diphenylcyclopropenone sensitization with weekly scalp DPC. The chain links TRBV6-2 or TRBV6-3 to TRBJ2-1; 14 bases align to TRBD2. This TCR derives from a woman in her thirties or forties with alopecia areata. Some clones in this sample may be carry-over from other donors' samples. Sequencing was performed on whole blood, taken in connection with sensitization to the hapten diphenylcyclopropenone (DPC). For the CDR3, the DNA is TGTGCCAGCAGTAGGACTAGCGGGAGGACCGACAATGAGCAGTTCTTC. Its translation: CASSRTSGRTDNEQFF.